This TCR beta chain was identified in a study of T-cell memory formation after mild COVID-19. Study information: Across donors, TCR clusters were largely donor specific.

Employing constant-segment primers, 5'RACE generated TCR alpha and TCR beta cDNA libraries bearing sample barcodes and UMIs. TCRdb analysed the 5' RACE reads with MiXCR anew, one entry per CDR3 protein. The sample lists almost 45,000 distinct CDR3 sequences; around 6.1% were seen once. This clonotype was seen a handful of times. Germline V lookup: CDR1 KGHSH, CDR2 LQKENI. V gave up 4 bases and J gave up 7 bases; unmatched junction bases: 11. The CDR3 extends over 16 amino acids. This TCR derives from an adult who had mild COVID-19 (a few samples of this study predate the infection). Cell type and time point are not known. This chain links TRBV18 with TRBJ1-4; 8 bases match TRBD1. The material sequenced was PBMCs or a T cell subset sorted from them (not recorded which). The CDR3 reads CASSRTSGQGFEKLFF. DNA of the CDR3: TGTGCCAGCTCACGTACTAGTGGACAGGGTTTTGAAAAACTGTTTTTT.